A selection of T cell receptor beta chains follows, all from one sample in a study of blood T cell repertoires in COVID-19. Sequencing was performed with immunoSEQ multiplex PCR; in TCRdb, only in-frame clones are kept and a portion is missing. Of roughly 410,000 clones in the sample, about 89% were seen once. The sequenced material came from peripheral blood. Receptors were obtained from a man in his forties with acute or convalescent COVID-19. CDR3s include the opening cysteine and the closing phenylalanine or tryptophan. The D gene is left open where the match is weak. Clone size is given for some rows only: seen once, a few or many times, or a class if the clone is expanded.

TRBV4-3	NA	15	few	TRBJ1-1	TGCGCCAGCAGCCAAGAGGAGGGCCCAAACACTGAAGCTTTCTTT	CASSQEEGPNTEAFF
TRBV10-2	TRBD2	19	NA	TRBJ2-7	TGCGCCAGCAGTGTATGGGGACTAGCGGGGTCCACTCCCTCCTACGAGCAGTACTTC	CASSVWGLAGSTPSYEQYF
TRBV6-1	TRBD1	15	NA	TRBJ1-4	TGTGCCAGCAGTGAAAGGGACAGGGTGGGGGAAAAACTGTTTTTT	CASSERDRVGEKLFF
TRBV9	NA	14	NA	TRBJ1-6	TGTGCCCCCCGTCGGGGTTATGGGAATTCACCCCTCCACTTT	CAPRRGYGNSPLHF
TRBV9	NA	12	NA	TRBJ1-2	TGTGCCAGCAGCGGTTTCTTAGCAGGCTACACCTTC	CASSGFLAGYTF
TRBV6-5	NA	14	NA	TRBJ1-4	TGTGCCAGCAGCCTATTTGCAACTAATGAAAAACTGTTTTTT	CASSLFATNEKLFF
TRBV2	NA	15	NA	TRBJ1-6	TGTGCCAGCAGAATGTCCGGGACTTATAATTCACCCCTCCACTTT	CASRMSGTYNSPLHF
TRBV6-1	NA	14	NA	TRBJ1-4	TGTGCCAGCAGTGAACCACAGTACGCCTGGGAACTGTTTTTT	CASSEPQYAWELFF
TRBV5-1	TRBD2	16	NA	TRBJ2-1	TGCGCCAGCAGCCCAGCTAGCGGGGGGGCCCGGAGGGAGCAGTTCTTC	CASSPASGGARREQFF
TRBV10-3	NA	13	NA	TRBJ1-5	TGTGCCACGAGGGACATCCCCGGACAGCCCCAGCATTTT	CATRDIPGQPQHF
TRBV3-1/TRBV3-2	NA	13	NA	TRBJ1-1	TGTGCCAGCAGCCAATCGTATAACACTGAAGCTTTCTTT	CASSQSYNTEAFF
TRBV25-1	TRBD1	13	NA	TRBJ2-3	TGTGCCAGCAGTGGACAGGGGAAGGATACGCAGTATTTT	CASSGQGKDTQYF
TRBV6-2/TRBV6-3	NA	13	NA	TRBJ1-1	TGTGCCAGCAGTTACCAACGGGACACTGAAGCTTTCTTT	CASSYQRDTEAFF
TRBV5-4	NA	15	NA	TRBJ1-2	TGTGCCAGCAGCCGCCGGACACGGCCTAACTATGGCTACACCTTC	CASSRRTRPNYGYTF
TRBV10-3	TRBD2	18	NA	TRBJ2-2	TGTGCCATCAGTGATCTAACGGGAGGTCCGAGTGGGACCGGGGAGCTGTTTTTT	CAISDLTGGPSGTGELFF
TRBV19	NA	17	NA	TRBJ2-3	TGTGCCAGTAGTAACCAGGGGACGGGTGGAGGCACAGATACGCAGTATTTT	CASSNQGTGGGTDTQYF
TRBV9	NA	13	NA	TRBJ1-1	TGTGCCAGCAGCCCCTACGGGAACACTGAAGCTTTCTTT	CASSPYGNTEAFF
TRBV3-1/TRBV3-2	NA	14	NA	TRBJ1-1	TGTGCCAGCAGCCAAGCGGGGGGGGACACTGAAGCTTTCTTT	CASSQAGGDTEAFF
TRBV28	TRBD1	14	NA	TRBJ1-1	TGTGCCAGCAGTTTTCCGGGACAGGGAGCTGAAGCTTTCTTT	CASSFPGQGAEAFF
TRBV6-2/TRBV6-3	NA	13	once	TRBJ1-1	TGTGCCAGCAGTTACACCAGGGGTACTGAAGCTTTCTTT	CASSYTRGTEAFF
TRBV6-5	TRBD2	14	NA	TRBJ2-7	TGTGCCAGCAGCCGTACTAGCGGCTCCTACGAGCAGTACTTC	CASSRTSGSYEQYF
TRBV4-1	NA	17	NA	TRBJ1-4	TGCGCCAGCAGCCAAGCGGACACGACCTGGACTAATGAAAAACTGTTTTTT	CASSQADTTWTNEKLFF